Described below is a single T cell receptor (beta chain) sequence and its context. J lost 4 bases, V lost 2 bases, and 9 bases had no gene match. The CDR3 runs 16 residues. Germline CDR1 and CDR2: MDHEN and SYDVKM. These data are taken from a study of blood T cell repertoires in COVID-19. Overall study: Collection of acute and convalescent COVID-19 samples took place in the United States, Italy and Spain. Sources were T cells, B-cell-depleted T cells, or PBMCs; the material itself was cDNA or gDNA.

Authors' analysis steps: Reference gene primers were amplified, and this amplification served to estimate nucleated cell counts. Libraries were prepared by immunoSEQ multiplex PCR; TCRdb keeps only in-frame clonotypes and omits some of them. Clone size and V and J calls were adopted from that table, with D and trimming inferred from the DNA. The profile shows nearly 110,000 clones, about four fifths of them singletons. Sequencing input: peripheral blood. This TCR was sampled from a human donor in a cohort sampled during active COVID-19. The chain is built from TRBV28 and TRBJ1-2; 8 bases match TRBD1. The DNA of the CDR3 is TGTGCCAGCAGTTTAGCAGGGGGCAGTCTGGGCTATGGCTACACCTTC. It codes for CASSLAGGSLGYGYTF.